Listed here is a single T cell receptor (beta chain). Its target is unknown. This table comes from immunoSEQ multiplex PCR, and its TCRdb copy is limited to in-frame clones, with some not included. This sample has about 30,000 clones; 80% to 85% occur once, and the top ten carry 0.5% to 0.85%. The sample originates from a study of T cells in narcolepsy. Study-wide results and caveats: Healthy controls reportedly lacked the autoreactive clonotypes serially found in patients' blood. HCRT-specific and TRIB2-specific autoreactive clonotypes appeared among same-patient CSF and blood CD4+ clonotypes.

V gave up 6 bases and J gave up 0 bases, with 8 bases separating them. The V gene's germline CDR1 is LNHDA and CDR2 SQIVND (reference sequence). The CDR3 length is 13 residues. The sequence was obtained from a human donor in good health. V and J are TRBV19 and TRBJ2-5; tentative D call: TRBD2 (5 bases). The sequenced material came from memory (CD45RA-) CD4+ T cells from blood. The CDR3 sequence: CASRPDYQETQYF. In DNA, the CDR3 is TGTGCCAGTAGGCCGGACTACCAAGAGACCCAGTACTTC.